The TCR beta chain described here comes from a study of CD8 T cells in ankylosing spondylitis. There are many counts of this clonotype. Its antigen is still unknown. TCRdb independently ran MiXCR on the 5' RACE reads; one entry per CDR3 protein. The sample contains some 120,000 distinct CDR3 sequences, around 7% of which appear only once. CDR3 length: 15 amino acids. Germline CDR1 SGHRS, CDR2 YFSETQ. J gave up 1 base and V 4 bases, and 4 bases lay outside the gene matches. Study outcomes and limitations: It appeared that ankylosing spondylitis blood was characterized by a TCR beta motif of several highly homologous variants. Disease-linked clones bore a CD8+ phenotype, appearing relatively rarely in peripheral blood. In reactive arthritis synovial fluid and blood, some motif variants had been reported before. According to the report, clones linked to the disease were significantly enriched in matched synovial fluid samples taken from ankylosing spondylitis patients.

The source material was blood, either unsorted or a sorted T cell fraction (not recorded which). The chain joins TRBV5-1 to TRBJ1-1, with 10 bases fitting TRBD1. The sequence was collected from a male donor with ankylosing spondylitis or in good health (not recorded which). The CDR3 DNA is TGCGCCAGCAGCCCGGGACAGGGGAAGAACACTGAAGCTTTCTTT. It specifies CASSPGQGKNTEAFF.